The next 16 T cell receptor beta chains were all read from a single sample in a study of beta chain features in type 1 diabetes. The entirety of the isolated RNA underwent reverse transcription, so expressed TCRB transcripts were sequenced. Sequencing used immunoSEQ multiplex PCR; TCRdb keeps in-frame clones, though not all of them. The profile covers about 300,000 clones, with around 7.8% appearing a single time and more than 1% taken by the ten largest. What was sequenced was central memory CD4+ T cells from blood. These receptors were obtained from a woman under 30 in good health.

The table lists this clone with a few counts. The V gene is TRBV7-2, the J gene TRBJ2-3; D perhaps matches TRBD2 (7 bases). Trimming stripped 9 bases from V and 5 bases from J, with 21 bases between. The CDR3 runs to 15 residues. Germline V gives CDR1 SGHTA, CDR2 FQGNSA. CDR3 region: CASGPGAGAGDTQYF. CDR3 nucleotide sequence: TGTGCCAGTGGTCCGGGGGCGGGAGCGGGAGATACGCAGTATTTT.

This chain joins TRBV28 and TRBJ1-5; TRBD1 is a possible D gene (6 bases). The CDR3 contains 15 residues. The germline CDR1 and CDR2 sequences are MDHEN and SYDVKM. The V end lost 5 bases, the J end lost 1 base, and 12 bases lay between the germline ends. The CDR3 is CASSQGGASNQPQHF. Here the CDR3 DNA reads TGTGCCAGCAGTCAAGGGGGGGCGAGCAATCAGCCCCAGCATTTT. The variable domain in full, with the rest retrieved from reference TRBV28 and TRBJ1-5, is DVKVTQSSRYLVKRTGEKVFLECVQDMDHENMFWYRQDPGLGLRLIYFSYDVKMKEKGDIPEGYSVSREKKERFSLILESASTNQTSMYLCASSQGGASNQPQHFGDGTRLSIL.

This clone was found a few times. A read error may produce the germline difference seen at one junction end. The chain is built from TRBV29-1 and TRBJ2-3; 9 bases are a match to TRBD2. The germline V gene encodes CDR1 SQVTM and CDR2 ANQGSEA. The CDR3 is 14 amino acids. The CDR3 protein is CSVRRAGGSETQYF. As DNA, the CDR3 is TGCAGCGTTCGCCGGGCGGGGGGGTCAGAGACGCAGTATTTT.

This clone was seen a few times. V is TRBV7-2 and J is TRBJ1-4; D unresolved. The V end lost 5 bases, the J end lost 5 bases, and 9 bases lay between the germline ends. CDR3 length: 13 amino acids. Germline CDR1 is SGHTA and CDR2 is FQGNSA. The CDR3 loop is CASSRYDNEKLFF. The CDR3 DNA sequence: TGTGCCAGCAGCCGTTATGACAATGAAAAACTGTTTTTT.

This rearrangement joins TRBV7-9 to TRBJ1-2; unclear D gene. The V gene's germline CDR1 is SEHNR and CDR2 FQNEAQ (reference sequence). The CDR3 is 15 residues long. Trimming stripped 1 base from V and 0 bases from J, with 9 bases between. Written as DNA, the CDR3 is TGTGCCAGCAGCTTAGGGGTGAATCCTAACTATGGCTACACCTTC. It is translated as CASSLGVNPNYGYTF. The whole variable domain, remainder taken from reference TRBV7-9 and TRBJ1-2, is DTGVSQNPRHKITKRGQNVTFRCDPISEHNRLYWYRQTLGQGPEFLTYFQNEAQLEKSRLLSDRFSAERPKGSFSTLEIQRTEQGDSAMYLCASSLGVNPNYGYTFGSGTRLTVV.

This clone was seen only a few times. J is TRBJ2-2 and V is TRBV9; 9 bases fit TRBD1. Germline assignment: CDR1 SGDLS and CDR2 YYNGEE. The CDR3 is made up of 16 amino acids. The ends lost 7 bases at V and 4 bases at J; junction bases unmatched: 11. CDR3 DNA: TGTGCCAGCCGACGAACAGGGGGCGCGGGCACCGGGGAGCTGTTTTTT. Encoded protein: CASRRTGGAGTGELFF.

As regards this clone: The same CDR3 is also encoded by other DNA sequences in this sample. The rearrangement links TRBV10-3 to TRBJ1-5; D unresolved. Germline CDR1 is ENHRY and CDR2 is SYGVKD. V shed 4 bases and J shed 7 bases, with 11 bases lying between them. This CDR3 contains 13 residues. CDR3 protein: CAISGQDGQPQHF. DNA of the CDR3: TGTGCCATCAGTGGTCAGGACGGACAGCCCCAGCATTTT.

This rearrangement joins TRBV7-2 to TRBJ2-7; D is ambiguous. The ends were cut back, 1 base at V and 6 bases at J, with 7 bases in the middle. The CDR3 is 12 amino acids. CDR1 and CDR2 from the germline V gene are SGHTA and FQGNSA. The CDR3 nucleotides read TGTGCCAGCAGCTTAGTTCTCCGCGAGCAGTACTTC. It translates to CASSLVLREQYF.

This clone turned up a few times. V usage is TRBV5-4 and J usage is TRBJ2-4; 13 positions agree with TRBD2. The ends lost 3 bases at V and 0 bases at J; junction bases unmatched: 6. Germline V CDR1 and CDR2: SGHNT, YYREEE (reference sequence). CDR3 size: 18 residues. This chain's CDR3 is CASSSRTSGSLAKNIQYF. The CDR3 DNA reads TGTGCCAGCAGCTCCAGGACTAGCGGGAGCCTAGCCAAAAACATTCAGTACTTC. The full variable domain, rest sourced from reference TRBV5-4 and TRBJ2-4, is ETGVTQSPTHLIKTRGQQVTLRCSSQSGHNTVSWYQQALGQGPQFIFQYYREEENGRGNFPPRFSGLQFPNYSSELNVNALELDDSALYLCASSSRTSGSLAKNIQYFGAGTRLSVL.

The chain couples TRBV7-3 to TRBJ1-1; D gene uncertain. This CDR3 region has 16 residues. Trimming left V 2 bases short and J 7 bases short, with 20 bases between. Germline CDR1 SGHTA, CDR2 FQGTGA. The chain's CDR3 is CASSLVGFTAGGEAFF. In nucleotides, the CDR3 is TGTGCCAGCAGCTTAGTGGGTTTCACAGCTGGCGGTGAAGCTTTCTTT.

This clone has ten or more counts. This sequence joins TRBV5-5 and TRBJ2-5; D gene ambiguous. The V and J ends lost 0 bases and 5 bases respectively, with 11 bases between them. This CDR3 is built from 14 residues. CDR1 is SGHKS, CDR2 YYEKEE, per germline (reference sequence). DNA of the CDR3: TGTGCCAGCAGCTTGGATCCCAGAAAGGAGACCCAGTACTTC. Its protein product is CASSLDPRKETQYF. The entire variable domain, with the rest obtained from reference TRBV5-5 and TRBJ2-5, is as follows: DAGVTQSPTHLIKTRGQQVTLRCSPISGHKSVSWYQQVLGQGPQFIFQYYEKEERGRGNFPDRFSARQFPNYSSELNVNALLLGDSALYLCASSLDPRKETQYFGPGTRLLVL.

The CDR3 DNA is TGTGCCAGCAGTGAAGGGGGCAGCAATCAGCCCCAGCATTTT. It yields the protein CASSEGGSNQPQHF. V usage is TRBV2 and J usage is TRBJ1-5; D might be TRBD1 (5 bases). V lost 1 base and J lost 1, with 5 bases in between. Looked up from germline, CDR1 is SNHLY and CDR2 is FYNNEI. The CDR3 has 14 amino acids.

This clone has just a few counts. CDR3 amino acids: CASSEQTLGETQYF. In DNA, the CDR3 is TGTGCCAGCAGCGAACAAACTCTAGGGGAGACCCAGTACTTC. This chain joins TRBV7-8 and TRBJ2-5; D is ambiguous. V lost 5 bases to trimming and J lost 5 bases, with 15 bases between them. The CDR3 has 14 amino acids. The germline CDR1 and CDR2 sequences are SGHVS and FQNEAQ. Based on the CDR3 plus reference TRBV7-8 and TRBJ2-5, the full variable domain is GAGVSQSPRYKVAKRGQDVALRCDPISGHVSLFWYQQALGQGPEFLTYFQNEAQLDKSGLPSDRFFAERPEGSVSTLKIQRTQQEDSAVYLCASSEQTLGETQYFGPGTRLLVL.

The table lists this clone with a few counts. The chain links TRBV6-1 to TRBJ2-3, with D possibly TRBD1 on 5 matching bases. V was pared by 8 bases and J by 2 bases, with 14 bases between. This CDR3 comprises 14 residues. Germline loops: CDR1 MNHNS, CDR2 SASEGT. The CDR3 DNA reads as TGTGCCAGCTCCCAGAAGGGGAACACAGATACGCAGTATTTT. Amino acids: CASSQKGNTDTQYF.

The rearrangement joins TRBV29-1 to TRBJ2-5; D remains ambiguous. Germline CDR1 reads SQVTM; CDR2 reads ANQGSEA. The ends were cut back, 1 base at V and 1 base at J, with 10 bases in the middle. This CDR3 contains 14 residues. CDR3 amino acids: CSVEGSGLQETQYF. The CDR3 DNA follows: TGCAGCGTTGAAGGGTCTGGGCTCCAAGAGACCCAGTACTTC.

CDR3 DNA sequence: TGCGCCAGCAGCTTGTCTGCAGGTACGAATGAGCAGTTCTTC. Translated, it gives CASSLSAGTNEQFF. The chain links TRBV5-1 to TRBJ2-1; no reliable D call. V was pared by 1 base and J by 7 bases, with 12 bases between. The CDR3 is 14 residues long. Per the germline V gene, CDR1 is SGHRS and CDR2 is YFSETQ.